This TCR beta chain was captured in a study of PD-L1 blockade in urothelial cancer. Study as a whole: It was in the mid-2010s that patients started atezolizumab at 1,200 mg intravenously every 3 weeks. Prior chemotherapy ranged from 0 to 3 regimens per patient. Treatment start was followed by blood analysis at 3 weeks (second dose) and again at 6 weeks. Blood samples had a median of about 140,000 T cells, some 83,000 unique TCRs, and clonality roughly 0.088.

V was pared by 3 bases and J by 3 bases, with 18 bases between. There are 17 residues in the CDR3. The germline CDR1 and CDR2 sequences are KGHSH and LQKENI. Sequencing used immunoSEQ multiplex PCR; TCRdb keeps in-frame clones, though not all of them. The sample yields tens of thousands of clones, nearly 85% seen once. Time point here: pretreatment peripheral blood. The sequencing used PBMCs, collected around atezolizumab (anti-PD-L1) treatment. The TCR originated in a man aged 55 to 70 with urothelial cancer. V gene TRBV18 combines with J gene TRBJ2-1; a weak D match, TRBD2 (6 bases). The CDR3 reads CASSPVRSGRSYNEQFF. The CDR3 nucleotides read TGTGCCAGCTCACCGGTACGGTCCGGGAGAAGCTACAATGAGCAGTTCTTC.